This T cell receptor (beta chain) comes out of a study of blood T cell repertoires in COVID-19. Looking at the study overall: Samples taken during acute and convalescent COVID-19 were collected in the United States, Italy and Spain. Nucleic acid was either cDNA or gDNA, and it came from T cells, B-cell-depleted T cells, or PBMCs.

Only in-frame clones appear in the TCRdb table, and some are missing; sequencing was by immunoSEQ multiplex PCR. In the table there are 90,000 to 110,000 clones, under 90% of which are singletons. V lost 10 bases and J 3 bases, leaving 15 bases between the germline ends. The CDR3 has 13 residues. Germline CDR1 is SGHTA and CDR2 is FQGTGA. The TCR was taken from a woman aged 50 to 65 with acute or convalescent COVID-19. Material: peripheral blood. The chain combines TRBV7-3 with TRBJ2-5; D may be TRBD2 (7 bases). Written as DNA, the CDR3 is TGTGCCACCGCCAAGGGGGGGGAAGAGACCCAGTACTTC. Amino acids: CATAKGGEETQYF.